This TCR beta chain derives from a study of blood T cells in healthy people across ages. The amount of total RNA extracted per sample was at least 6 micrograms. This clonotype has only a few counts. Combining a sample-barcoded 5' primer with a J-beta primer mix, a second PCR ran for roughly 6 to 12 cycles. Carrying 12 random nucleotides, a template-switch adaptor labeled each individual cDNA molecule. TCRdb re-called the 5' RACE reads through MiXCR, storing one row per CDR3 protein. Among about 630,000 distinct CDR3 sequences listed, 20% to 25% were seen once. The sequence came from a man aged 65-85 years in good health. Sequencing used blood.

CDR3 sequence reads: CASSFRASSYNEQFF. The DNA of the CDR3 is TGCGCCAGCAGCTTCCGGGCTAGCTCCTACAATGAGCAGTTCTTC. The V and J genes are TRBV5-1 and TRBJ2-1; no clear D gene. The CDR3 spans 15 residues. The germline V gene has CDR1 SGHRS and CDR2 YFSETQ. Trimming cost V 2 bases and J 0 bases, with 9 bases left between them.